This TCR beta chain was sequenced during a study of T cell responses to AZD1222 COVID-19 vaccine. Concerning this clone: Its target is not known.

Sequencing used immunoSEQ multiplex PCR; TCRdb keeps in-frame clones, though not all of them. This sample yields about 120,000 clones, of which 88% are seen a single time; around 3.5% belongs to the top ten. Study findings and constraints: Dominant at 160-218 and 743-854, vaccine-associated CD4 TCRs also spanned spike. Elevations in Spike-specific TCR breadth and depth followed administration of two AZD1222 doses.

The sample consisted of peripheral blood, taken on day 0 of AZD1222 vaccination. The sequence derives from an adult in good health.

The CDR3 DNA sequence: TGTGCCAGTAGTCACCGGACAGGTTTGTTGAACACTGAAGCTTTCTTT. Translated: CASSHRTGLLNTEAFF. The chain has TRBV19 and TRBJ1-1, with TRBD1 matching over 7 bases. This CDR3 spans 16 amino acids. With V trimmed by 5 bases and J by 0 bases, 9 bases remained unmatched. Germline values: CDR1 LNHDA, CDR2 SQIVND (reference sequence).